One sample yielded the 27 T cell receptor beta chains listed below, sequenced in a study of T cells expressing NK-cell markers. For each CDR3 protein, TCRdb gives one entry from its re-call of the 5' RACE reads, without DNA. Its table lists a few hundred thousand distinct CDR3 sequences. The sample comprised blood T cells: a sorted CD56 or NKG2C T cell subset, CD4+ or CD8+ T cells, or bulk PBMC T cells (not recorded which). The source is a man between 18 and 69 years old in good health.

The chain carries TRBV27 and TRBJ1-2; TCRdb outputs TRBD1, but without DNA this stays unchecked. Germline CDR1 and CDR2: MNHEY and SMNVEV (reference sequence). This CDR3 has 14 residues. The CDR3 reads CASSPDRAIYGYTF.

This chain uses TRBV20-1 with TRBJ2-3; TCRdb indicates TRBD2, and absent DNA this call remains unverified. Germline V gene lookup returns CDR1 DFQATT and CDR2 SNEGSKA (reference sequence). The CDR3 sequence is 14 residues long. The CDR3 sequence: CSARDGPLLHTQYF.

The chain carries TRBV20-1 and TRBJ2-3; the TCRdb call, TRBD1, lacks DNA for checking. Germline V gene sequence: CDR1 DFQATT, CDR2 SNEGSKA (reference sequence). The CDR3 is 14 residues long. CDR3 sequence reads: CSAGRGGATDTQYF.

The chain has TRBV7-9 and TRBJ2-3; the D call of TRBD2 rests on TCRdb alone, since no DNA is present to check it. This CDR3 comprises 17 residues. The germline gives CDR1 SEHNR, CDR2 FQNEAQ (reference sequence). CDR3 loop: CASSPRTSGVKPDTQYF.

This chain joins TRBV12-3 or TRBV12-4 and TRBJ2-7; absent DNA, TCRdb's TRBD1 call cannot be checked. This CDR3 comprises 14 residues. CDR3 sequence reads: CASSLDRGLYEQYF.

The CDR3 loop is CASSPRRDRAEKLFF. The chain recombines TRBV7-2 with TRBJ1-4; the TCRdb D gene call, TRBD1, has no DNA to confirm it. Looked up from germline, CDR1 is SGHTA and CDR2 is FQGNSA. There are 15 residues in the CDR3.

The gene calls are TRBV9 and TRBJ1-4; TCRdb names TRBD1, which stays unverified in the absence of DNA. The CDR3 length is 14 residues. CDR1 SGDLS and CDR2 YYNGEE come from the germline V gene. The CDR3 spells CASSVDGGGEKLFF.

The CDR3 sequence: CASSWTGGSGKNIQYF. The chain uses TRBV12-3 or TRBV12-4 and TRBJ2-4; TCRdb names TRBD1, which stays unverified in the absence of DNA. CDR3 length: 16 amino acids.

The V gene is TRBV27, the J gene TRBJ2-3; TCRdb gives TRBD1 as the D gene, but with no DNA this cannot be confirmed. Germline V lookup: CDR1 MNHEY, CDR2 SMNVEV (reference sequence). CDR3 length: 16 residues. CDR3 region: CASSLTGWGSTDTQYF.

The chain carries TRBV18 and TRBJ2-3. The CDR3 extends over 16 amino acids. Looked up from germline, CDR1 is KGHSH and CDR2 is LQKENI. The CDR3: CASSPSGGMGTDTQYF.

The chain employs TRBV12-5 and TRBJ2-7; the TCRdb call, TRBD1, lacks DNA for checking. The CDR3 sequence is 19 residues long. From germline, CDR1 is LGHNT and CDR2 FRNRAP. CDR3 amino acids: CASGLVLGRARGQQYEQYF.

The chain uses TRBV4-1 and TRBJ2-2; without DNA, the TCRdb call of TRBD1 cannot be checked. The germline CDR1 and CDR2 sequences are MGHRA and YSYEKL. This CDR3 has 16 residues. The CDR3 is CASSQVSGGISGELFF.

CDR3 protein: CASSDFGKETQYF. The chain combines TRBV2 with TRBJ2-5. CDR1 and CDR2 from the germline V gene are SNHLY and FYNNEI. CDR3 length: 13 amino acids. Filled out from reference TRBV2 and TRBJ2-5, the complete variable domain reads EPEVTQTPSHQVTQMGQEVILRCVPISNHLYFYWYRQILGQKVEFLVSFYNNEISEKSEIFDDQFSVERPDGSNFTLKIRSTKLEDSAMYFCASSDFGKETQYFGPGTRLLVL.

This chain uses TRBV5-4 with TRBJ2-3; as DNA is missing, the TRBD2 call by TCRdb cannot be tested. CDR3 size: 18 residues. CDR1 SGHNT and CDR2 YYREEE come from the germline V gene (reference sequence). This CDR3 is CASSPTGSLAGGGDTQYF. The variable domain in full, with the rest retrieved from reference TRBV5-4 and TRBJ2-3, is ETGVTQSPTHLIKTRGQQVTLRCSSQSGHNTVSWYQQALGQGPQFIFQYYREEENGRGNFPPRFSGLQFPNYSSELNVNALELDDSALYLCASSPTGSLAGGGDTQYFGPGTRLTVL.

J is TRBJ2-5 and V is TRBV5-1; absent DNA, TCRdb's TRBD1 call cannot be checked. The CDR3 loop spans 14 amino acids. The germline V gene has CDR1 SGHRS and CDR2 YFSETQ. The CDR3 protein is CASSLKQGRETQYF.

The chain joins TRBV7-9 to TRBJ1-4; TCRdb selects TRBD1, and the lack of DNA leaves this call unchecked. Germline V gene data show CDR1 as SEHNR and CDR2 as FQNEAQ (reference sequence). The CDR3 totals 14 residues. The CDR3: CASSVDTRNEKLFF.

This chain uses TRBV4-2 with TRBJ2-3; no DNA is available, so the TRBD2 call from TCRdb remains unchecked. The CDR3 covers 16 residues. Germline loops: CDR1 LGHNA, CDR2 YNFKEQ. The CDR3: CASSQDMLGVTDTQYF.

This sequence joins TRBV12-5 and TRBJ2-1; the D gene TCRdb calls, TRBD1, cannot be checked with no DNA. In germline, CDR1 is LGHNT, CDR2 FRNRAP. This CDR3 has 20 residues. The CDR3 region is CASGLTPGSRGDRGYNEQFF.

The CDR3 reads CASSLGQGASGYTF. The J gene is TRBJ1-2, the V gene TRBV7-9; the D call of TRBD1 rests on TCRdb alone, since no DNA is present to check it. Germline assignment: CDR1 SEHNR and CDR2 FQNEAQ (reference sequence). The CDR3 extends over 14 amino acids.

This sequence joins TRBV20-1 and TRBJ2-1. Germline V gives CDR1 DFQATT, CDR2 SNEGSKA (reference sequence). The CDR3 is made up of 15 amino acids. The CDR3 region is CSARVGPSSYNEQFF.

V gene TRBV20-1 combines with J gene TRBJ2-1; TCRdb names TRBD2, which stays unverified in the absence of DNA. Germline loops: CDR1 DFQATT, CDR2 SNEGSKA (reference sequence). The CDR3 spans 16 residues. The CDR3 is CSARLLAGGHYNEQFF.

V gene TRBV12-3 or TRBV12-4 combines with J gene TRBJ1-5; there is no DNA to check the TCRdb D call of TRBD1. The CDR3 spans 16 residues. Here the CDR3 reads CASSPTDRGSSQPQHF.

This chain connects TRBV6-4 to TRBJ2-3. Germline CDR1 reads MRHNA; CDR2 reads SNTAGT. The CDR3 extends over 13 amino acids. The CDR3 protein is CASSETSDHTQYF.

The chain carries TRBV20-1 and TRBJ2-1; TCRdb indicates TRBD1, and absent DNA this call remains unverified. Per the germline V gene, CDR1 is DFQATT and CDR2 is SNEGSKA (reference sequence). The CDR3 is 15 amino acids. The CDR3 sequence: CSARISPFPYNEQFF.

The V gene is TRBV13, the J gene TRBJ2-7. Germline-derived CDR1 and CDR2 are PRHDT and FYEKMQ (reference sequence). This CDR3 comprises 15 residues. This CDR3 is CASSSYLQGSYEQYF.

CDR3 residues: CAITAGILIGYTF. This chain connects TRBV10-3 to TRBJ1-2. CDR3 length: 13 amino acids. The germline V gene has CDR1 ENHRY and CDR2 SYGVKD.

This rearrangement joins TRBV5-1 to TRBJ2-1; with no DNA, the TCRdb D assignment of TRBD1 cannot be verified. The CDR3 spans 16 residues. Germline loops: CDR1 SGHRS, CDR2 YFSETQ. CDR3 in amino acids: CASSSIRGAVGNEQFF. The whole variable domain, filled in from reference TRBV5-1 and TRBJ2-1, reads KAGVTQTPRYLIKTRGQQVTLSCSPISGHRSVSWYQQTPGQGLQFLFEYFSETQRNKGNFPGRFSGRQFSNSRSEMNVSTLELGDSALYLCASSSIRGAVGNEQFFGPGTRLTVL.